The 17 T cell receptor beta chains in this list originate from one sample, sequenced in a study of blood T cell repertoires in COVID-19. Sequencing was performed with immunoSEQ multiplex PCR; in TCRdb, only in-frame clones are kept and a portion is missing. The data show 83,000 or so clones, around 82% seen once. Sequenced input: peripheral blood. These TCRs come from a human donor in a cohort sampled during active COVID-19.

This rearrangement joins TRBV18 to TRBJ2-6; a weak D match, TRBD2 (6 bases). V was trimmed by 7 bases and J by 1 base, leaving 14 bases between them. Germline CDR1 reads KGHSH; CDR2 reads LQKENI. The CDR3 loop spans 16 amino acids. DNA of the CDR3: TGTGCCAGCTTGGAGGGGACCCCATCTGGGGCCAACGTCCTGACTTTC. This gives the protein CASLEGTPSGANVLTF.

This clone was picked up a small number of times. The chain carries TRBV5-1 and TRBJ2-1; tentatively, D is TRBD1 (5 bases). Germline lookup yields CDR1 SGHRS and CDR2 YFSETQ. V lost 4 bases to trimming and J lost 5 bases, with 16 bases between them. This CDR3 spans 15 amino acids. CDR3 DNA sequence: TGCGCCAGCAGCGTCAGGGCCACGAATAACAATGAGCAGTTCTTC. Its protein is CASSVRATNNNEQFF. The whole variable domain, remainder taken from reference TRBV5-1 and TRBJ2-1, is KAGVTQTPRYLIKTRGQQVTLSCSPISGHRSVSWYQQTPGQGLQFLFEYFSETQRNKGNFPGRFSGRQFSNSRSEMNVSTLELGDSALYLCASSVRATNNNEQFFGPGTRLTVL.

The chain recombines TRBV23-1 with TRBJ2-7; D may be TRBD1 (7 bases). TRBV23-1 is designated an ORF whose function remains uncertain. This CDR3 contains 14 residues. The ends were cut back, 4 bases at V and 3 bases at J, with 13 bases in the middle. This CDR3 reads CASSPRDRLYEQYF. Written as DNA, the CDR3 is TGCGCCAGCAGTCCGCGGGACAGACTCTACGAGCAGTACTTC.

The V gene is TRBV28, the J gene TRBJ2-7; 9 bases are a match to TRBD1. The germline CDR1 and CDR2 sequences are MDHEN and SYDVKM. V lost 4 bases, J lost 4 bases, and 8 bases stayed unmatched. The CDR3 totals 15 residues. The CDR3 loop is CASSSQGQGRYEQYF. CDR3 sequence (DNA): TGTGCCAGCAGTTCCCAGGGACAGGGACGGTACGAGCAGTACTTC.

The chain has TRBV7-9 and TRBJ2-7, with TRBD1 matching over 9 bases. V trimming: 5 bases; J trimming: 4 bases; junction bases outside the gene matches: 9. This CDR3 has 15 amino acids. CDR1 and CDR2 (germline): SEHNR, FQNEAQ (reference sequence). CDR3 sequence reads: CASSLTGTGSYEQYF. CDR3 sequence (DNA): TGTGCCAGCAGCCTAACCGGGACAGGGAGTTACGAGCAGTACTTC.

The chain links TRBV19 to TRBJ1-1, with a tentative D call TRBD1 (6 bases). Germline CDR1 LNHDA, CDR2 SQIVND (reference sequence). Deletions cut 5 bases from V and 4 bases from J, with 17 bases between. CDR3 size: 15 residues. The CDR3 nucleotides read TGTGCCAGTAGTCGAGTGTCAGGGGCTGGCACTGAAGCTTTCTTT. The encoded protein is CASSRVSGAGTEAFF.

V usage is TRBV27 and J usage is TRBJ2-1, with 14 positions matching TRBD2. J gave up 0 bases and V 7 bases, and 5 bases lay outside the gene matches. This CDR3 spans 17 amino acids. The germline CDR1 and CDR2 sequences are MNHEY and SMNVEV (reference sequence). CDR3 nucleotide sequence: TGTGCCAGCACTCGGACTAGCGGGGGGCGCTCCTACAATGAGCAGTTCTTC. This sequence encodes CASTRTSGGRSYNEQFF.

The genes are TRBV20-1 and TRBJ2-7; D unresolved. Germline loops: CDR1 DFQATT, CDR2 SNEGSKA (reference sequence). V gave up 3 bases and J gave up 4 bases, with 4 bases separating them. The CDR3 covers 10 residues. The CDR3 sequence is CSASTYEQYF. As DNA, the CDR3 is TGCAGTGCTAGTACTTACGAGCAGTACTTC.

V usage is TRBV28 and J usage is TRBJ2-2; TRBD1 is a possible D gene (6 bases). The length of the CDR3 is 16 residues. The V and J ends lost 5 bases and 4 bases respectively, with 17 bases between them. CDR1 and CDR2 from the germline V gene are MDHEN and SYDVKM. Here the CDR3 DNA reads TGTGCCAGCAGTCTGCTTGGGGGCGCGGGCACCGGGGAGCTGTTTTTT. Its translation is CASSLLGGAGTGELFF.

As DNA, the CDR3 is TGTGCCAGCAGCTTGGTGCCTAGCGGGCAAGAGACCCAGTACTTC. This sequence encodes CASSLVPSGQETQYF. The chain combines TRBV5-5 with TRBJ2-5, with TRBD2 matching over 8 bases. CDR1 SGHKS and CDR2 YYEKEE come from the germline V gene (reference sequence). After removal of 0 bases from V and 2 bases from J, the junction contained 3 bases not matched to a gene. This CDR3 spans 15 amino acids. Variable domain in full (rest from reference TRBV5-5 and TRBJ2-5): DAGVTQSPTHLIKTRGQQVTLRCSPISGHKSVSWYQQVLGQGPQFIFQYYEKEERGRGNFPDRFSARQFPNYSSELNVNALLLGDSALYLCASSLVPSGQETQYFGPGTRLLVL.

V usage is TRBV7-9 and J usage is TRBJ1-1; D is undetermined. The germline V gene has CDR1 SEHNR and CDR2 FQNEAQ (reference sequence). V gave up 3 bases and J gave up 1 base, with 9 bases separating them. CDR3 length: 14 residues. CDR3 amino acids: CASSLDSRNTEAFF. The DNA for the CDR3 is TGTGCCAGCAGCTTGGACTCCCGGAACACTGAAGCTTTCTTT.

This clone was counted only a few times. The V call is TRBV10-1, the J call TRBJ1-5, with 8 bases fitting TRBD1. Looked up from germline, CDR1 is WNHNN and CDR2 is SYGVQD (reference sequence). J gave up 5 bases and V 9 bases, and 3 bases lay outside the gene matches. CDR3 length equals 12 residues. As DNA, the CDR3 is TGCGCCAGTAACAGGGGGTATCAGCCCCAGCATTTT. Its protein is CASNRGYQPQHF.

The rearrangement joins TRBV13 to TRBJ2-7; TRBD1 aligns across 11 bases. The CDR3 consists of 15 residues. Germline trimming cut 5 bases from V and 3 bases from J; bases unmatched to any gene: 6. The germline V gene encodes CDR1 PRHDT and CDR2 FYEKMQ (reference sequence). The CDR3 is CASSPGTGGFYEQYF. The CDR3 nucleotides read TGTGCCAGCAGCCCCGGGACAGGGGGTTTCTACGAGCAGTACTTC.

The rearrangement joins TRBV7-2 to TRBJ1-2; possibly TRBD1 for D (6 bases). From germline, CDR1 is SGHTA and CDR2 FQGNSA. The CDR3 covers 17 residues. The V end was cut by 5 bases, the J end by 3 bases, with 22 bases between. Written as DNA, the CDR3 is TGTGCCAGCAGCCTCACGGCCGGGACAAAGGGAGACTATGGCTACACCTTC. It specifies CASSLTAGTKGDYGYTF.

The J gene is TRBJ2-5, the V gene TRBV6-5, with 7 bases fitting TRBD1. Germline V gene sequence: CDR1 MNHEY, CDR2 SVGAGI. The CDR3 runs 15 residues. The junction had 6 bases not matched to a gene; V was cut back by 0 bases and J by 5 bases. CDR3 sequence reads: CASSYSNRGRETQYF. CDR3 nucleotide sequence: TGTGCCAGCAGTTACTCGAATAGGGGGCGTGAGACCCAGTACTTC.

The V call is TRBV19, the J call TRBJ1-2; D may be TRBD1 (6 bases). Trimming stripped 5 bases from V and 4 bases from J, with 20 bases between. CDR3 length equals 16 residues. Germline-derived CDR1 and CDR2 are LNHDA and SQIVND (reference sequence). The CDR3 is CASSLTFGQTTYGYTF. Written as DNA, the CDR3 is TGTGCCAGTAGTTTGACCTTTGGACAGACCACCTATGGCTACACCTTC.

This chain connects TRBV5-4 to TRBJ1-1; a weak D match, TRBD1 (5 bases). V lost 5 bases, J lost 3 bases, and 14 bases lay in between. The CDR3 loop spans 14 amino acids. Germline CDR1 and CDR2: SGHNT and YYREEE (reference sequence). The CDR3 is CASSGGGFYTEAFF. The DNA for the CDR3 is TGTGCCAGCAGTGGGGGAGGGTTTTACACTGAAGCTTTCTTT.